The 5 T cell receptor beta chains below come from one sample, sequenced in a study of glioma-infiltrating T cells. Amplification of TCR alpha and beta CDR3 regions from RNA used iRepertoire nested multiplex PCR. TCRdb re-called the multiplex PCR reads with MiXCR, one entry per CDR3 protein. The sample has approximately 100,000 distinct CDR3 sequences; about 30% are singletons. Material: glioma tissue, nonneoplastic brain tissue, or PBMCs (not recorded which). The receptors here all came from a human donor with low-grade glioma or glioblastoma, undergoing nonglioma brain surgery, or in good health (not recorded which).

The chain uses TRBV2 and TRBJ1-6, with a possible D match to TRBD1 (5 bases). Trimming left V 5 bases short and J 7 bases short, with 9 bases between. CDR3 length: 13 amino acids. Germline V gives CDR1 SNHLY, CDR2 FYNNEI. The CDR3 nucleotides are TGTGCCAGCAGTAACAGGTCCAATTCACCCCTCCACTTT. It encodes CASSNRSNSPLHF.

In its sample, this clonotype was seen once. J is TRBJ2-1 and V is TRBV12-3 or TRBV12-4; 12 bases are shared with TRBD1. V shed 9 bases and J 9 bases; nucleotides not matched to a gene: 6. The CDR3 is made up of 13 amino acids. CDR3 DNA: TGTGCCAGAACGGGGACAGGGGGCAGTGAGCAGTTCTTC. This gives the protein CARTGTGGSEQFF.

For this clonotype: This may stem from a read error, because a much larger clone lies one nucleotide away. The chain uses TRBV4-2 and TRBJ2-5; possibly TRBD2 for D (5 bases). This CDR3 contains 15 residues. V lost 0 bases, J lost 6 bases, and 14 bases lay in between. CDR1 LGHNA and CDR2 YNFKEQ come from the germline V gene. The CDR3 bases are TGTGCCAGCAGCCAAGATCAAGCGGATCGGAAGACCCAGTACTTC. Its protein is CASSQDQADRKTQYF.

In this sample, this clonotype turned up many times. The genes are TRBV20-1 and TRBJ2-5; D is undetermined. Trimming cost V 7 bases and J 2 bases, with 8 bases left between them. CDR1 is DFQATT and CDR2 is SNEGSKA in the germline V gene (reference sequence). This CDR3 contains 11 residues. CDR3 nucleotide sequence: TGCAGTGTAGGTTCGCAAGAGACCCAGTACTTC. This codes for CSVGSQETQYF.

This chain uses TRBV3-1 with TRBJ2-7, with D possibly being TRBD2 (5 bases). The V end lost 0 bases, the J end lost 2 bases, and 20 bases lay between the germline ends. The CDR3 is 18 amino acids. Germline V gene data show CDR1 as LGHDT and CDR2 as YNNKEL (reference sequence). The CDR3 region is CASSQDSILLDAPYEQYF. CDR3 DNA: TGTGCCAGCAGCCAAGATAGTATCCTACTAGACGCTCCCTACGAGCAGTACTTC.